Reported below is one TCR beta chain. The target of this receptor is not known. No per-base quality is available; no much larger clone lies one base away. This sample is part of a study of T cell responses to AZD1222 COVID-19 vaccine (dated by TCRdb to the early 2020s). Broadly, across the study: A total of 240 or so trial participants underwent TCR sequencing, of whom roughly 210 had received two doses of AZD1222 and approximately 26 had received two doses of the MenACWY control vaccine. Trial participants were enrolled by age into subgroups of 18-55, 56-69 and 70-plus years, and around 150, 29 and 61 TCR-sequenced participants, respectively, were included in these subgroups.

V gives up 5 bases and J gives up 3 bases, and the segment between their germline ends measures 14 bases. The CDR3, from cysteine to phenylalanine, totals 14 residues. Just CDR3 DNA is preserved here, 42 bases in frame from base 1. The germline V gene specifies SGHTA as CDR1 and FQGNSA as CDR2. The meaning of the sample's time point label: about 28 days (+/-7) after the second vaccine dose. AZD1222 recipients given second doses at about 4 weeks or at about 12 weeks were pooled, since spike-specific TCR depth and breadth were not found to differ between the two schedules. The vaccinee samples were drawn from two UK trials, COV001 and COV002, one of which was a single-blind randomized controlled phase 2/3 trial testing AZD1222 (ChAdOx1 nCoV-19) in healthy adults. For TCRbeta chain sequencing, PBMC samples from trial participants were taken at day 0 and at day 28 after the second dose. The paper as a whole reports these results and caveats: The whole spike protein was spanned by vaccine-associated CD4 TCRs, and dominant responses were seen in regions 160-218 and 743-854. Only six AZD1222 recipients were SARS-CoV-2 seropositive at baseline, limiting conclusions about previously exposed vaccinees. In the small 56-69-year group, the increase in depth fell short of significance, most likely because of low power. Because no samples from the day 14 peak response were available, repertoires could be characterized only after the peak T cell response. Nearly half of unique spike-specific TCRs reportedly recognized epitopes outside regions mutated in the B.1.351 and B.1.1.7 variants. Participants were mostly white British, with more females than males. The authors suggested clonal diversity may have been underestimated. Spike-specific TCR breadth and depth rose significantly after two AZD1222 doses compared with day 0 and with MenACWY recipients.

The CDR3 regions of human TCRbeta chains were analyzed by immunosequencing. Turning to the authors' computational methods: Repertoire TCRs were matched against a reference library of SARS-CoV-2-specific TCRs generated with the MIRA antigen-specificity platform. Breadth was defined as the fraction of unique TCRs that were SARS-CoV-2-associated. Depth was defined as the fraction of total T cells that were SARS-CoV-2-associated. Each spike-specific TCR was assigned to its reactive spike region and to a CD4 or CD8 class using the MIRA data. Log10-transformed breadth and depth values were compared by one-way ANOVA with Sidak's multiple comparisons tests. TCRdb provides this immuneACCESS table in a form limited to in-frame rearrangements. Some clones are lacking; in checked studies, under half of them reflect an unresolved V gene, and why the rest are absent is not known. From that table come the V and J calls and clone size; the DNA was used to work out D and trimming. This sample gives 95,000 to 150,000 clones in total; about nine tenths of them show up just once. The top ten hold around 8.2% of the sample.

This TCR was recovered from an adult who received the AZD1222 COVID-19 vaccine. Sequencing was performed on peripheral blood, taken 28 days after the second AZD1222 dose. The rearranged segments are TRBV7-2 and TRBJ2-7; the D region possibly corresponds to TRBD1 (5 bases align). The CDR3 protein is CASSGQQNLYEQYF. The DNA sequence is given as TGTGCCAGCAGCGGACAACAAAACCTCTACGAGCAGTACTTC.